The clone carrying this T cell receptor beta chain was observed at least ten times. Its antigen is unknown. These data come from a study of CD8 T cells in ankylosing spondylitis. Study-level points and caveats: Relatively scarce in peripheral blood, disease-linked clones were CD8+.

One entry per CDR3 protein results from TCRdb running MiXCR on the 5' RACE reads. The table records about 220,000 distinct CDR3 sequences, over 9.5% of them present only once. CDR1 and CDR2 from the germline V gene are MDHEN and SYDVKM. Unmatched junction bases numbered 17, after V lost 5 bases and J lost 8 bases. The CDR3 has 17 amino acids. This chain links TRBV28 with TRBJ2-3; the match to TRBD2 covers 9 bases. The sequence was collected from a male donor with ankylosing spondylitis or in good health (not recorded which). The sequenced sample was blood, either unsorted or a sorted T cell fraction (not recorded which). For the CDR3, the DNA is TGTGCCAGCAGTCGTTATGGGCTAGCGGGGACTCCGGGTACGCAGTATTTT. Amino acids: CASSRYGLAGTPGTQYF.